The TCR beta chain described here comes from a study of blood T cell repertoires in COVID-19. Study as a whole: Specimens from acute and convalescent COVID-19 originated in the United States, Italy and Spain. Nucleic acid was either cDNA or gDNA, and it came from T cells, B-cell-depleted T cells, or PBMCs.

Trimming stripped 2 bases from V and 9 bases from J, with 11 bases between. CDR1 MNHEY and CDR2 SVGAGI come from the germline V gene. The CDR3 runs to 13 residues. In the study's own analysis: It was from reference gene primer amplification that nucleated cell counts were estimated. Sequencing was performed with immunoSEQ multiplex PCR; in TCRdb, only in-frame clones are kept and a portion is missing. That table supplies the V and J calls and clone size; D and trimming were determined from the DNA. The table records approximately 83,000 clones, approximately 80% of them present only once. This clone was detected only a few times.

The rearrangement uses TRBV6-5 and TRBJ1-5; no clear D. What was sequenced was peripheral blood. The receptor was isolated from an elderly woman with acute or convalescent COVID-19. In nucleotides, the CDR3 is TGTGCCAGCAGTTACAGCTTCGAGTTGCCCCAGCATTTT. Its protein is CASSYSFELPQHF.